This T cell receptor beta chain was profiled in a study of CD8 T cells in ankylosing spondylitis (dated by TCRdb to the late 2010s). Notes on the research overall: The study profiled T cell receptor beta repertoires in healthy donors and ankylosing spondylitis patients to find disease-linked TCR variants. Samples of peripheral blood were taken, and for ankylosing spondylitis patients, synovial fluid was collected as well. The whole study cohort included some 100 healthy donors and 25 ankylosing spondylitis patients. Broad study findings and their caveats: The disease-linked clones had a CD8+ phenotype and were found at relatively low frequencies in peripheral blood. The disease-linked clones were reported to be significantly enriched in matched synovial fluid samples from ankylosing spondylitis patients. Some TCR beta motif variants had previously been reported in synovial fluid and blood of reactive arthritis patients, which suggested common disease-initiation mechanisms. Blood from ankylosing spondylitis patients appeared to be characterized by a TCR beta motif composed of roughly 8 highly homologous amino acid variants.

CDR1 and CDR2, per the germline V gene, are SQVTM and ANQGSEA. Including cysteine and phenylalanine, the CDR3 has 11 amino acids. The entry retains the CDR3 DNA only, 33 bases that are in frame from base 1. Remarks on this clonotype: Its recognized antigen is unknown. Per-base quality was not reported, and no clone a single base away is much larger than it.

Sequencing instrument: Illumina HiSeq 2500. Quantitative 5'-RACE with molecular barcodes was used to prepare TCR beta libraries. Turning to the authors' computational methods: A new computational method, built on a probabilistic model of VDJ rearrangement, was used to identify disease-linked TCR variants. In-frame beta chains were kept once TCRdb had trimmed the public reads at Q25 with fastp and called clones with MiXCR. Identical CDR3 proteins give one entry, which carries the most common genes and DNA. For this entry, the V and J calls and clone size follow TCRdb and not the study's own pipeline. Across this sample there are 700,000 to 1,000,000 distinct CDR3 sequences, with about 10% seen only once. 0.51% of the sample is taken by the ten largest.

The sequence was obtained from a male donor with ankylosing spondylitis. The V and J genes are TRBV29-1 and TRBJ2-3; D gene: possibly TRBD2, on 5 matching bases. Sample: blood, either unsorted or a sorted T cell fraction (not recorded which). The nucleotides are TGCACCCATGAGAGGGCTGGTACGCAGTATTTT. Translated, this gives CTHERAGTQYF.